These T cell receptor beta chains were read from a single sample in a study of T cells in localized non-small cell lung cancer. The repertoire was sequenced with immunoSEQ multiplex PCR; TCRdb's copy has only in-frame clones and lacks some. The sample lists roughly 40,000 clones, around 90% occurring once. The material sequenced was peripheral blood, taken before any cancer treatment. The receptors were gathered from a woman aged 35 to 69 with stage I lung adenocarcinoma. CDR3s include the opening cysteine and the closing phenylalanine or tryptophan. The D gene is left open where the match is weak. Expanded clones get a size class; other rows say once, few or many, or leave the size out.

j_call: TRBJ2-5; clone_size: .; v_call: TRBV9; d_call: TRBD1; cdr3_aa: CASSVGRRGETQYF; cdr3_nt: TGTGCCAGCAGCGTAGGACGCAGGGGGGAGACCCAGTACTTC
j_call: TRBJ1-5; clone_size: once; v_call: TRBV7-2; d_call: TRBD1; cdr3_aa: CASSAGTGGNQPQHF; cdr3_nt: TGTGCCAGCAGCGCCGGGACAGGGGGCAATCAGCCCCAGCATTTT
j_call: TRBJ2-1; clone_size: .; v_call: TRBV11-1; d_call: .; cdr3_aa: CASSLRPGHNEQFF; cdr3_nt: TGTGCCAGCAGCCTAAGGCCTGGACACAATGAGCAGTTCTTC
j_call: TRBJ2-2; clone_size: .; v_call: TRBV4-1; d_call: .; cdr3_aa: CASSPRGLAGWGELFF; cdr3_nt: TGCGCCAGCAGCCCTAGGGGGCTAGCGGGTTGGGGGGAGCTGTTTTTT
j_call: TRBJ1-5; clone_size: .; v_call: TRBV10-3; d_call: .; cdr3_aa: CAISDFQGGNQPQHF; cdr3_nt: TGTGCCATCAGTGATTTTCAGGGAGGCAATCAGCCCCAGCATTTT
j_call: TRBJ1-1; clone_size: .; v_call: TRBV4-1; d_call: .; cdr3_aa: CASSQGGLQGKTEAFF; cdr3_nt: TGCGCCAGCAGCCAGGGTGGGCTACAGGGAAAAACTGAAGCTTTCTTT
j_call: TRBJ1-3; clone_size: .; v_call: TRBV7-9; d_call: .; cdr3_aa: CASSFPGNTIYF; cdr3_nt: TGTGCCAGCAGCTTTCCTGGAAACACCATATATTTT
j_call: TRBJ2-1; clone_size: .; v_call: TRBV27; d_call: .; cdr3_aa: CASSSLARPYNEQFF; cdr3_nt: TGTGCCAGCAGTTCGCTAGCGAGACCCTACAATGAGCAGTTCTTC
j_call: TRBJ1-2; clone_size: .; v_call: TRBV18; d_call: TRBD1; cdr3_aa: CASSLLWTGPFYGYTF; cdr3_nt: TGTGCCAGCTCACTTCTCTGGACAGGGCCCTTCTATGGCTACACCTTC
j_call: TRBJ2-2; clone_size: .; v_call: TRBV28; d_call: TRBD2; cdr3_aa: CASSSSRLAGHTGELFF; cdr3_nt: TGTGCCAGCAGTTCTTCTCGACTAGCGGGACACACCGGGGAGCTGTTTTTT
j_call: TRBJ2-7; clone_size: once; v_call: TRBV28; d_call: .; cdr3_aa: CASSFMRGEQYF; cdr3_nt: TGTGCCAGCAGTTTTATGCGGGGTGAGCAGTACTTC
j_call: TRBJ2-3; clone_size: .; v_call: TRBV5-1; d_call: TRBD1; cdr3_aa: CASSLAGQGADTQYF; cdr3_nt: TGCGCCAGCAGCTTGGCGGGACAGGGAGCAGATACGCAGTATTTT
j_call: TRBJ1-2; clone_size: few; v_call: TRBV5-4; d_call: TRBD1; cdr3_aa: CASSSGGTNYGYTF; cdr3_nt: TGTGCCAGCAGTTCAGGGGGGACTAACTATGGCTACACCTTC
j_call: TRBJ2-3; clone_size: .; v_call: TRBV11-3; d_call: .; cdr3_aa: CASSLGGGTDTQYF; cdr3_nt: TGTGCCAGCAGCTTAGGTGGGGGCACAGATACGCAGTATTTT
j_call: TRBJ2-5; clone_size: .; v_call: TRBV19; d_call: TRBD1; cdr3_aa: CASSIGGTGRETQYF; cdr3_nt: TGTGCCAGTAGTATCGGGGGGACAGGGCGCGAGACCCAGTACTTC
j_call: TRBJ2-2; clone_size: .; v_call: TRBV6-5; d_call: .; cdr3_aa: CASSITGELFF; cdr3_nt: TGTGCCAGCAGTATCACCGGGGAGCTGTTTTTT
j_call: TRBJ1-1; clone_size: .; v_call: TRBV6-5; d_call: .; cdr3_aa: CASRPTLQSEAFF; cdr3_nt: TGTGCCAGCAGACCGACACTACAGTCTGAAGCTTTCTTT
j_call: TRBJ2-3; clone_size: .; v_call: TRBV6-6; d_call: .; cdr3_aa: CASIRSASDTQYF; cdr3_nt: TGTGCCAGCATACGTAGTGCCTCAGATACGCAGTATTTT
j_call: TRBJ2-1; clone_size: once; v_call: TRBV2; d_call: TRBD2; cdr3_aa: CASRLSRTSGYNEQFF; cdr3_nt: TGTGCCAGCAGACTATCCCGGACTAGCGGGTACAATGAGCAGTTCTTC
j_call: TRBJ1-4; clone_size: .; v_call: TRBV27; d_call: TRBD1; cdr3_aa: CASSSRPTGVRREKLFF; cdr3_nt: TGTGCCAGCAGTTCCCGTCCGACAGGGGTTCGGCGCGAAAAACTGTTTTTT
j_call: TRBJ2-4; clone_size: once; v_call: TRBV4-1; d_call: TRBD2; cdr3_aa: CASSLSPRGEEGPRNIQYF; cdr3_nt: TGCGCCAGCAGCCTCTCACCCCGGGGGGAGGAGGGCCCTCGAAACATTCAGTACTTC
j_call: TRBJ2-3; clone_size: .; v_call: TRBV27; d_call: .; cdr3_aa: CASSYSTGDTQYF; cdr3_nt: TGTGCCAGCAGTTATTCCACTGGGGATACGCAGTATTTT